Listed below are T cell receptor beta chains from one sample, sequenced in a study of vaccination effects on CD4 cells after COVID-19. Libraries were prepared by immunoSEQ multiplex PCR; TCRdb keeps only in-frame clonotypes and omits some of them. The table shows 25,000 to 35,000 clones, with approximately 72% occurring only once. No antigen has been assigned to these receptors. The source material was CD4+ T cells from PBMCs cultured with a peptide pool, sampled before COVID-19 vaccination. These receptors were collected from a human donor who had a prior SARS-CoV-2 infection. Each CDR3 is given without its conserved first and last residue. Size is stated for part of the rows, as once, few or many counts, or as a class when the clone is expanded.

v_call	clone_size	j_call	cdr3_aa
TRBV5-6	NA	TRBJ2-5	ASSLLAGAETQY
TRBV18	NA	TRBJ2-2	ASSPLAGNTGELF
TRBV27	NA	TRBJ2-2	ASIAIAGRNTGELF
TRBV11-2	NA	TRBJ1-6	ASSRGHHNSPLH
TRBV5-1	NA	TRBJ2-2	ASSLGSTGELF
TRBV18	NA	TRBJ1-1	ASSGQSNTEAF
TRBV6-5	NA	TRBJ1-4	ASSIGVGSYEKLF
TRBV6-5	NA	TRBJ1-1	ASRRTGAAEAF
TRBV11-2	NA	TRBJ2-4	ASSHLSAGAKNIQY
TRBV19	NA	TRBJ2-3	ASSMRRATDTQY
TRBV6-5	NA	TRBJ2-3	ASSPAGGTQY
TRBV4-2	NA	TRBJ2-1	ASSQSGGVGEQF
TRBV7-9	NA	TRBJ1-6	ASSIIPGQGGSPLH
TRBV19	NA	TRBJ2-5	ATSRRQGARYQETQY
TRBV5-1	NA	TRBJ2-1	ASSLDRVGEQF
TRBV5-1	few	TRBJ2-3	ASEKGGGTDTQY
TRBV7-9	NA	TRBJ1-4	ASSQRTAATNEKLF
TRBV6-5	NA	TRBJ2-7	ASSYSRAYEQY
TRBV10-1	NA	TRBJ1-2	ASSPRIAAFRGYT
TRBV2	NA	TRBJ2-1	ASSVGRTPRGQF
TRBV19	NA	TRBJ1-2	ASRTQTGVNYGYT
TRBV28	NA	TRBJ1-1	ASSSTKGRTVRRFAEAF
TRBV24-1	NA	TRBJ2-5	ATAKTGETQY
TRBV12-3/TRBV12-4	few	TRBJ2-6	ASSFTRANVLT
TRBV15	NA	TRBJ2-7	ATSRERAGGKQN
TRBV6-1	NA	TRBJ2-7	ASSERTFSGGDEQY
TRBV19	NA	TRBJ1-5	ASSIVQGHSNQPQH
TRBV6-5	NA	TRBJ1-5	ASSQGNQPQH
TRBV11-1	NA	TRBJ1-2	ASSSPTAAWGYT
TRBV14	NA	TRBJ2-7	ASSQDYRYEQY
TRBV14	NA	TRBJ2-3	ASSQLRVGDTQY
TRBV6-5	NA	TRBJ1-2	ASSYTGTVAGYT
TRBV7-2	NA	TRBJ2-7	ASSPGLAAGFGHEQY
TRBV6-6	few	TRBJ1-5	ASRYRQGWQPQH
TRBV5-1	once	TRBJ2-7	ASSRDRGEQY
TRBV7-2	NA	TRBJ2-7	ASSLLGGQVTYEQY
TRBV2	NA	TRBJ1-1	ASILIAPGQGFMGTEAF
TRBV5-1	NA	TRBJ1-2	ASSPDRLNYGYT
TRBV12-3/TRBV12-4	few	TRBJ1-2	ASSLGVYYGYT
TRBV7-2	NA	TRBJ2-3	ASSSQRGLADTDTQY
TRBV3-1/TRBV3-2	NA	TRBJ2-3	ASSQVGWGGGDTQY
TRBV9	NA	TRBJ2-1	ASSVVGSGSSHEQF
TRBV6-5	NA	TRBJ2-7	ASSYRQEVYEQY
TRBV7-7	once	TRBJ2-5	ASSPSLAGGAETQY
TRBV4-1	NA	TRBJ2-5	ASSQINILAFGTQY
TRBV14	NA	TRBJ2-1	ASSQWGAGNEQF
TRBV7-8	NA	TRBJ1-6	ASSLGEVGSPLH